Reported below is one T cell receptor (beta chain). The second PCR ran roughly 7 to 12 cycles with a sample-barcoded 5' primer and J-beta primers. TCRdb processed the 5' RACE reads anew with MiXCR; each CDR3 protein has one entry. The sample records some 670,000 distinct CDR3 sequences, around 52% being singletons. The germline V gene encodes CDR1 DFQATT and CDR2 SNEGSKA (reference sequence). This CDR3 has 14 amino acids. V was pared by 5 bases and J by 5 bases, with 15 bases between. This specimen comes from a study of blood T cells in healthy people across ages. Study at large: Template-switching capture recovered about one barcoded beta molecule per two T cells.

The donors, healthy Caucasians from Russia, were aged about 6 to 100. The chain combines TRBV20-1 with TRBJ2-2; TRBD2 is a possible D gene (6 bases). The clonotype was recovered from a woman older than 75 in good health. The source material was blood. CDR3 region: CSAHGGRRTGELFF. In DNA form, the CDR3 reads TGCAGTGCTCACGGGGGTAGAAGGACCGGGGAGCTGTTTTTT.